This T cell receptor beta chain was recovered during a study of post-analysis software for immune sequencing data. The overall study: Relapsing-remitting, secondary progressive and progressive-relapsing forms made up the multiple sclerosis disease courses.

Unique molecular identifiers featured in each of the TCR beta cDNA libraries. The source material, roughly 0.9 to 10 million T cells, gave rise to 500,000 or so cDNA molecules. TCRdb re-called the PCR reads with MiXCR, one entry per CDR3 protein. The sample carries 600,000 to 750,000 distinct CDR3 sequences, 59% recorded once. Only one count was recorded for this clonotype. Its antigen is currently unknown. Germline loops: CDR1 SGHDT, CDR2 YYEEEE. This CDR3 is 12 amino acids long. V was cut by 2 bases and J by 3 bases, with 5 bases left in between. Study-wide findings and caveats: Controls showed significantly higher normalized Chao1 diversity than did multiple sclerosis patients. Patients had higher frequencies than controls of a few TRBV segments, including TRBV5-6, TRBV5-1 and TRBV20-1.

This clonotype originated in a girl aged 2-10 years with multiple sclerosis. The gene calls are TRBV5-6 and TRBJ1-1; D call uncertain. The sequenced sample was blood. The CDR3 DNA reads TGTGCCAGCAGCTTAATATACACTGAAGCTTTCTTT. Protein product: CASSLIYTEAFF.